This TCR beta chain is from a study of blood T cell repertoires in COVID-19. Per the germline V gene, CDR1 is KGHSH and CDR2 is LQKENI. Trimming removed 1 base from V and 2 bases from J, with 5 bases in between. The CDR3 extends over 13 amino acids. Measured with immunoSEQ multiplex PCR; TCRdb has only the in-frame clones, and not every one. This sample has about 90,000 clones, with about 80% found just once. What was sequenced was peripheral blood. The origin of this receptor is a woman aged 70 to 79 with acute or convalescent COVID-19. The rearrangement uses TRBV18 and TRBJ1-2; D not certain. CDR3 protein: CASSPLENYGYTF. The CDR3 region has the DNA TGTGCCAGCTCACCACTGGAGAACTATGGCTACACCTTC.